This note documents a single T cell receptor (beta chain) sequence. Its target is unknown. The data derive from a study of cytomegalovirus exposure and HLA in healthy donors. Study at large: Earlier findings included about 120 million unique TCR beta sequences obtained from around 180 million T cells.

A multiplex PCR was run with 60 Vbeta primers and 13 Jbeta primers. Assay: immunoSEQ multiplex PCR; the TCRdb copy retains only in-frame clones and omits some. Of about 130,000 clones listed, 70% to 80% are singletons. From germline, CDR1 is DFQATT and CDR2 SNEGSKA (reference sequence). V lost 4 bases, J lost 1 base, and 4 bases lay in between. This CDR3 is built from 11 residues. Regarding the study as a whole: At a 0.05 false discovery rate, a later analysis found around 15,000 TCR beta sequences to be associated with HLA alleles.

This chain connects TRBV20-1 to TRBJ1-1, with D hard to call. The source of this sequence is a man aged 35-49 years in good health and CMV-seropositive. The source material was PBMCs. The CDR3 DNA reads TGCAGTGCTAACGGGAACACTGAAGCTTTCTTT. Encoded protein: CSANGNTEAFF.